A selection of T cell receptor beta chains follows, all from one sample in a study of response to subunit inactivated influenza vaccine. Via MiXCR, TCRdb re-called the RT-PCR reads, giving one row per CDR3 protein. The sample yields about 150,000 distinct CDR3 sequences, roughly 10% seen once. Sample: CD8+ T cells sorted from PBMCs, taken approximately 25 months after vaccination. These receptors were obtained from a man in his fifties or sixties who received an inactivated influenza vaccine. Both conserved end residues are part of each CDR3. The D gene is left open where the match is weak. Size is omitted from some rows. Given values are once, few, many or a class for expanded clones.

V gene,D gene,clone size,CDR3 length,J gene,CDR3 DNA,CDR3 protein
TRBV13,NA,few,16,TRBJ2-3,TGTGCCAGCAGCCCCAAGGGGGGTATAAGCACAGATACGCAGTATTTT,CASSPKGGISTDTQYF
TRBV7-9,NA,few,14,TRBJ1-2,TGTGCCAGCAGCGGCGACCGGGCCTTCTATGGCTACACCTTC,CASSGDRAFYGYTF
TRBV4-2,NA,many,16,TRBJ2-7,TGTGCCAGCAGCCAGGCCACAGGGTCCAGCTCCTACGAGCAGTACTTC,CASSQATGSSSYEQYF
TRBV30,NA,few,13,TRBJ1-2,TGTGCCTGGAATGCCTGGGTCCGAGAGGGCTACACCTTC,CAWNAWVREGYTF
TRBV7-9,TRBD1,NA,17,TRBJ1-4,TGTGCCAGCAGCACCGGGACAGGCGCTACCCCAACGGAAAAACTGTTTTTT,CASSTGTGATPTEKLFF
TRBV12-3/TRBV12-4,TRBD2,many,16,TRBJ2-3,TGTGCCAGCAGTTTCAGTGGACTAGCGGTCACAGATACGCAGTATTTT,CASSFSGLAVTDTQYF
TRBV9,TRBD2,NA,16,TRBJ2-3,TGTGCCAGCAGCGAGGGAACGGGACTAGAAACAGATACGCAGTATTTT,CASSEGTGLETDTQYF
TRBV7-9,TRBD2,few,14,TRBJ2-3,TGTGCCAGCAGCCTAGCGGGGATTTTGGATACGCAGTATTTT,CASSLAGILDTQYF
TRBV4-1,TRBD2,NA,18,TRBJ2-7,TGCGCCAGCAGCCAAGATTGGGGACGGGACTATATCTTCTACGAGCAGTACTTC,CASSQDWGRDYIFYEQYF
TRBV15,TRBD2,NA,16,TRBJ2-1,TGTGCCACCAGCGAGGGTACTAGCGGGGACTACAATGAGCAGTTCTTC,CATSEGTSGDYNEQFF
TRBV29-1,NA,NA,11,TRBJ2-1,TGCAGCGTTGAAGAAGTCAATGAGCAGTTCTTC,CSVEEVNEQFF
TRBV2,NA,few,16,TRBJ1-5,TGTGCCAGCAGTCTCCAGGGTCCCCTCGGCCATCAGCCCCAGCATTTT,CASSLQGPLGHQPQHF
TRBV7-2,TRBD1,few,12,TRBJ1-6,TGTGCCAGCAAAACAGGGGGTGAACCCCTCCACTTT,CASKTGGEPLHF
TRBV29-1,TRBD1,few,12,TRBJ2-5,TGCAGCGTTCAACGGACAGGAGAGACCCAGTACTTC,CSVQRTGETQYF
TRBV12-3/TRBV12-4,TRBD1,NA,14,TRBJ1-2,TGTGCCAGCAGTCCCGGACAGGGAACCGATGGCTACACCTTC,CASSPGQGTDGYTF
TRBV6-2/TRBV6-3,NA,NA,15,TRBJ2-2,TGTGCCAGCAGTTACCGGGCCAGGGGATCCGGGGAGCTGTTTTTT,CASSYRARGSGELFF
TRBV4-3,NA,NA,14,TRBJ1-2,TGCGCCAGCAGCCAAGAATTTGGGAACTATGGCTACACCTTC,CASSQEFGNYGYTF
TRBV12-3/TRBV12-4,NA,many,15,TRBJ2-7,TGTGCCAGCAGTCAAAGGGGGGCTAGATTCTACGAGCAGTACTTC,CASSQRGARFYEQYF
TRBV12-3/TRBV12-4,NA,NA,16,TRBJ1-2,TGTGCCAGCAGTTTAGGGGGGCGCTCCCAAGAGGATGGCTACACCTTC,CASSLGGRSQEDGYTF
TRBV4-1,NA,NA,14,TRBJ2-7,TGCGCCAGCAGCCCTGCGGGTAACGAGTACGAGCAGTACTTC,CASSPAGNEYEQYF
TRBV20-1,TRBD1,NA,14,TRBJ2-1,TGCAGTGCTCTCCCGGGGACAGTATACAATGAGCAGTTCTTC,CSALPGTVYNEQFF
TRBV18,NA,NA,13,TRBJ2-7,TGTGCCAGCTCACGGAAGGGTCCCTACGAGCAGTACTTC,CASSRKGPYEQYF
TRBV28,NA,NA,18,TRBJ1-6,TGTGCCAGCAGTTTAGGGGGGGCGGGAAGGATAGGGGACTCACCCCTCCACTTT,CASSLGGAGRIGDSPLHF
TRBV15,NA,many,14,TRBJ1-1,TGTGCCACCAGCAGAGGTACCTTCAACACTGAAGCTTTCTTT,CATSRGTFNTEAFF
TRBV6-5,NA,many,13,TRBJ1-1,TGTGCCAGCAGTTACTCTTTGAACACTGAAGCTTTCTTT,CASSYSLNTEAFF
TRBV12-3/TRBV12-4,TRBD1,NA,15,TRBJ2-7,TGTGCCAGCAGTTCCTCCCCACTGACAGGGGACGAGCAGTACTTC,CASSSSPLTGDEQYF
TRBV10-2,TRBD1,few,14,TRBJ2-3,TGCGCCAGCAGTAACAGGGGATCAACAGATACGCAGTATTTT,CASSNRGSTDTQYF
TRBV28,NA,many,12,TRBJ2-7,TGTGCCAGCAGTAACCCATCCTACGAGCAGTACTTC,CASSNPSYEQYF
TRBV6-2/TRBV6-3,NA,NA,15,TRBJ2-2,TGTGCCAGCAGTTACCTCGGGGCTCAAACCGGGGAGCTGTTTTTT,CASSYLGAQTGELFF
TRBV6-1,NA,few,16,TRBJ2-5,TGTGCCAGCAGTACCCACCCGGGCGGATTGGGGGAGACCCAGTACTTC,CASSTHPGGLGETQYF
TRBV2,NA,NA,13,TRBJ2-5,TGTGCCAGCATAGCGCCCCAGGGGGAGACCCAGTACTTC,CASIAPQGETQYF
TRBV10-3,NA,NA,13,TRBJ1-5,TGTGCCATCGGGGGTTATAGCAATCAGCCCCAGCATTTT,CAIGGYSNQPQHF
TRBV2,NA,few,14,TRBJ2-1,TGTGCCAGCAGTGAAGAGAGCTCCTACAATGAGCAGTTCTTC,CASSEESSYNEQFF
TRBV6-5,NA,NA,17,TRBJ2-7,TGTGCCAGCAGTTACTATTTAGGGGGGGGGCCGTCCTACGAGCAGTACTTC,CASSYYLGGGPSYEQYF
TRBV27,NA,NA,13,TRBJ2-1,TGTGCCAGCAGTGCCACTAGCTACAATGAGCAGTTCTTC,CASSATSYNEQFF
TRBV2,NA,few,14,TRBJ2-2,TGTGCCAGCAGCACGGGCCGGGGCTCCGGGGAGCTGTTTTTT,CASSTGRGSGELFF
TRBV7-8,NA,few,15,TRBJ2-7,TGTGCCAGCAGCCCGGGCCCGGGGGAGTCCTACGAGCAGTACTTC,CASSPGPGESYEQYF
TRBV20-1,NA,NA,14,TRBJ1-5,TGCAGTGCTAGAGGAAACAGGGTGAATCAGCCCCAGCATTTT,CSARGNRVNQPQHF